These T cell receptor beta chains were read from a single sample in a study of T cell changes during pregnancy in multiple sclerosis. Repertoires were generated with immunoSEQ multiplex PCR, while TCRdb's copy carries only in-frame clones and drops some. The profile shows 20,000 to 30,000 clones, under 95% of them singletons. This specimen consisted of CD8+ T cells from peripheral blood mononuclear cells, obtained in the third trimester of pregnancy. The receptor set was obtained from a female donor in good health, enrolled as a control in a pregnancy study. Each CDR3 is given with its conserved first and last residue. A D gene is named only where the DNA matches it firmly. Clone size is given for some rows only: seen once, a few or many times, or a class if the clone is expanded.

clone_size,v_call,d_call,j_call,cdr3_aa
.,TRBV5-4,TRBD1,TRBJ1-3,CASSGITEGATISGNTIYF
.,TRBV5-1,.,TRBJ2-7,CASSLSQGLAYEQYF
once,TRBV19,TRBD1,TRBJ1-2,CATDRQGEPYGYTF
.,TRBV4-2,TRBD2,TRBJ2-1,CASSQGLAGDNEQFF
.,TRBV7-3,.,TRBJ1-1,CASSWTAGNTEAFF
.,TRBV7-9,.,TRBJ2-5,CASSPGGGQETQYF
few,TRBV13,TRBD2,TRBJ2-1,CASSEASGGGSYNEQFF
.,TRBV29-1,.,TRBJ2-5,CSGGVETQYF
few,TRBV19,.,TRBJ2-1,CASSIGGAGYNEQFF
.,TRBV7-4,.,TRBJ2-7,CASSLDEYEQYF
.,TRBV5-1,TRBD1,TRBJ2-7,CASSSQGGHRYEQYF
.,TRBV10-3,.,TRBJ2-3,CAISDGGGTDTQYF
.,TRBV11-3,.,TRBJ2-7,CASSLDYSYEQYF
.,TRBV4-1,.,TRBJ2-5,CASSLRRAETQYF
few,TRBV29-1,TRBD1,TRBJ1-1,CSVPGTANTEAFF
.,TRBV5-4,TRBD2,TRBJ2-7,CASSVSGASYEQYF
.,TRBV19,.,TRBJ2-1,CASSEAAHSYNEQFF
medium-sized,TRBV6-1,TRBD1,TRBJ1-5,CASSESWDRNQPQHF
.,TRBV6-5,.,TRBJ1-5,CASSYSSGGNQPQHF
.,TRBV4-1,TRBD1,TRBJ2-7,CASSQGQGAGYEQYF
.,TRBV6-1,TRBD1,TRBJ2-1,CASSEGTGNEQFF
once,TRBV7-9,TRBD1,TRBJ1-5,CASTQGDGDQPQHF
.,TRBV11-1,.,TRBJ2-3,CASSFFGEGTDTQYF
.,TRBV7-8,TRBD2,TRBJ2-1,CASSLDSGGTNEQFF
.,TRBV25-1,TRBD1,TRBJ1-6,CASSDRDREKNSPLHF
.,TRBV21-1,.,TRBJ1-5,CASSKYHNNQPQHF
.,TRBV6-1,TRBD2,TRBJ2-2,CASSGPGRDTGELFF
.,TRBV11-2,TRBD1,TRBJ1-6,CASSYRGHSPLHF
.,TRBV6-4,TRBD1,TRBJ2-3,CASSDSIGQATDTQYF
.,TRBV6-6,TRBD2,TRBJ2-2,CASSYSRGGLTGELFF
.,TRBV27,TRBD1,TRBJ2-1,CASTGGAYNEQFF
.,TRBV13,TRBD2,TRBJ2-5,CASSSLTSGQETQYF
once,TRBV5-5,.,TRBJ2-7,CASSSSSTYEQYF
.,TRBV5-1,.,TRBJ2-1,CASSLGEHDLAEQFF
.,TRBV6-6,.,TRBJ1-1,CASSLIERPTEAFF
.,TRBV13,.,TRBJ2-7,CASSLGHDLYEQYF
.,TRBV4-1,TRBD1,TRBJ1-1,CASTGDRGHTEAFF
.,TRBV9,.,TRBJ2-5,CASSVGQGGETQYF
.,TRBV7-9,.,TRBJ1-2,CASSSPGEPTYGYTF
.,TRBV6-4,TRBD2,TRBJ2-1,CASSAEREVYNEQFF
.,TRBV28,TRBD1,TRBJ2-7,CASSSRRWTGYEQYF
.,TRBV28,.,TRBJ2-7,CASSWGTYEQYF
.,TRBV28,TRBD2,TRBJ2-1,CASKKGRLARRTSGRQFNEQFF
.,TRBV14,TRBD1,TRBJ1-2,CASSHNGQGADGYTF
.,TRBV7-9,TRBD2,TRBJ2-3,CASSGTGTTTDTQYF
.,TRBV12-5,.,TRBJ2-1,CASGLGLNNEQFF
.,TRBV29-1,TRBD1,TRBJ2-1,CSVGDRDYNEQFF
.,TRBV7-9,.,TRBJ2-3,CASSSRDGGRDRMDTQYF
.,TRBV4-1,TRBD2,TRBJ2-7,CASSQTSGGDEQYF
.,TRBV4-1,TRBD2,TRBJ2-7,CASSQGGLAGVWEQYF